The 11 T cell receptor beta chains in this list originate from one sample, sequenced in a study of identifying expanded T cells in peripheral blood. TCRdb keeps only in-frame clones here, not all; method: immunoSEQ multiplex PCR. The table records roughly 96,000 clones, around 90% of them present only once. Sequenced: blood. All receptors derive from a person between 18 and 75 years old in good health.

This clone was observed a handful of times. This chain uses TRBV29-1 with TRBJ1-2, with D unresolved. V shed 7 bases and J shed 2 bases, with 5 bases lying between them. The germline V gene has CDR1 SQVTM and CDR2 ANQGSEA. The CDR3 is made up of 10 amino acids. Here the CDR3 DNA reads TGCAGCGCTGGAAACTATGGCTACACCTTC. It is translated as CSAGNYGYTF.

This clone was counted once. V gene TRBV11-2 combines with J gene TRBJ1-2; 9 bases match TRBD1. The CDR3 length is 17 residues. CDR1 and CDR2 from the germline V gene are SGHAT and FQNNGV. The ends lost 1 base at V and 1 base at J; junction bases unmatched: 7. The CDR3 DNA sequence: TGTGCCAGCAGCTTAGGGAAGGGACAGGGATTTAACTATGGCTACACCTTC. Its translation: CASSLGKGQGFNYGYTF.

The rearrangement joins TRBV19 to TRBJ1-2; 8 bases align to TRBD1. Germline lookup yields CDR1 LNHDA and CDR2 SQIVND (reference sequence). The CDR3 is made up of 14 amino acids. J lost 7 bases, V lost 3 bases, and 7 bases had no gene match. CDR3 sequence (DNA): TGTGCCAGTAGTATTACCCAGGGGGCTGCTGGCTACACCTTC. Residues: CASSITQGAAGYTF.

This clone has only a few counts. J is TRBJ2-7 and V is TRBV11-2; 8 bases align to TRBD1. The V and J ends lost 3 bases and 7 bases, in that order; junction bases with no gene match: 5. Germline assignment: CDR1 SGHAT and CDR2 FQNNGV. The CDR3 loop spans 13 amino acids. In DNA form, the CDR3 reads TGTGCCAGCAGCTTCCAGGGGGCGGGTGAGCAGTACTTC. Protein: CASSFQGAGEQYF.

The genes are TRBV2 and TRBJ1-1; D remains ambiguous. Between the trimmed V and J ends, which lost 8 bases and 5 bases, there was a span of 9 bases. CDR1 and CDR2 from the germline V gene are SNHLY and FYNNEI. The length of the CDR3 is 11 residues. The CDR3 sequence: CASVMGTEAFF. CDR3 nucleotide sequence: TGTGCCAGCGTCATGGGGACTGAAGCTTTCTTT.

The genes are TRBV5-6 and TRBJ1-2; no reliable D call. The CDR3 contains 15 residues. The germline gives CDR1 SGHDT, CDR2 YYEEEE. Trimming took off 1 base at V and 0 bases at J, with 10 bases between the two ends. This chain's CDR3 is CASSLPFLANYGYTF. The CDR3 coding sequence is TGTGCCAGCAGCTTGCCGTTCCTAGCTAACTATGGCTACACCTTC.

V is TRBV10-3 and J is TRBJ1-2; the match to TRBD1 covers 7 bases. The CDR3 sequence is 13 residues long. The V segment lost 6 bases and the J segment 6 bases; nucleotides outside the gene matches: 7. CDR1 is ENHRY and CDR2 is SYGVKD in the germline V gene. For the CDR3, the DNA is TGTGCCATCAGCACCACAGGGGTGGATGGCTACACCTTC. Translating gives CAISTTGVDGYTF.

The chain couples TRBV7-9 to TRBJ1-2, with 11 nucleotides matching TRBD1. The CDR3 loop spans 17 amino acids. J lost 7 bases, V lost 5 bases, and 15 bases had no gene match. Germline values: CDR1 SEHNR, CDR2 FQNEAQ (reference sequence). CDR3 coding DNA: TGTGCCAGCAGCCACCAAAGAAGGACAGGGGGCGAACGTGGCTACACCTTC. Translation gives CASSHQRRTGGERGYTF.

The rearrangement joins TRBV27 to TRBJ1-5, with 7 positions matching TRBD1. Looked up from germline, CDR1 is MNHEY and CDR2 is SMNVEV (reference sequence). This CDR3 contains 15 residues. The ends lost 5 bases at V and 3 bases at J; junction bases unmatched: 7. The CDR3 DNA reads as TGTGCCAGCAGTCCAGTAACAGGGGCCAATCAGCCCCAGCATTTT. Its translation is CASSPVTGANQPQHF.

V usage is TRBV19 and J usage is TRBJ1-2, with TRBD1 identical over 8 bases. This CDR3 has 14 amino acids. V shed 5 bases, J shed 8 bases, and the junction held 10 bases outside the gene matches. Germline assignment: CDR1 LNHDA and CDR2 SQIVND (reference sequence). CDR3 residues: CASSLSTGEYGYTF. CDR3 in DNA: TGTGCCAGTAGTCTATCGACAGGGGAGTACGGCTACACCTTC.

V usage is TRBV25-1 and J usage is TRBJ1-5; 8 bases line up with TRBD1. The germline V gene has CDR1 MGHDK and CDR2 SYGVNS. The CDR3 consists of 15 residues. V lost 4 bases, J lost 0 bases, and 2 bases stayed unmatched. CDR3 bases: TGTGCCAGCAGTGCGGACAGGGTTAGCAATCAGCCCCAGCATTTT. Encoded protein: CASSADRVSNQPQHF.